This T cell receptor beta chain was captured by sequencing in a study of Ad26.COV2.S vaccination and SARS-CoV-2 variants. Germline lookup yields CDR1 LNHDA and CDR2 SQIVND (reference sequence). Trimming took 4 bases from V and 0 from J; bases not matched to a gene: 2. The CDR3 contains 15 residues. Treatment defined: some 20 received Ad26.COV2.S at low or high dose, single or two shots; a few received placebo; per-sample allocation not given. The samples date from day 63 after the first vaccine or placebo injection. TCRdb's copy holds only in-frame clones and misses some; the assay was immunoSEQ multiplex PCR. The sample has approximately 360,000 clones; roughly four fifths are singletons.

The chain links TRBV19 to TRBJ2-7; 11 bases fit TRBD2. The clonotype was recovered from a person between 18 and 65 years old who received the Ad26.COV2.S COVID-19 vaccine or a placebo. Specimen: peripheral blood, collected in a trial of Ad26.COV2.S vaccine versus placebo. CDR3 nucleotide sequence: TGTGCCAGTAGTAAAACTAGCGGGGGCTCCTACGAGCAGTACTTC. It specifies CASSKTSGGSYEQYF.